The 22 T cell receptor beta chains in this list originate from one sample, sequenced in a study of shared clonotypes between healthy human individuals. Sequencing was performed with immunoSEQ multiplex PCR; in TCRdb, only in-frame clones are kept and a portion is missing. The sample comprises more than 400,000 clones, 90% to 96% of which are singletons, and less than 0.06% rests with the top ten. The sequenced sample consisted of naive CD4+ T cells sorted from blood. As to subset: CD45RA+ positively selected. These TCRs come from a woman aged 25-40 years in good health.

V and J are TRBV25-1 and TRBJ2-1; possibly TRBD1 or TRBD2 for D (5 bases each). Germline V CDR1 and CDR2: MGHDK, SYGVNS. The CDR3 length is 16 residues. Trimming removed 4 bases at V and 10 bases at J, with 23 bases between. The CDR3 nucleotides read TGTGCCAGCAGTGCACAATCCGGGGCCCCAGGCGGGGAGCAGTTCTTC. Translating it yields CASSAQSGAPGGEQFF.

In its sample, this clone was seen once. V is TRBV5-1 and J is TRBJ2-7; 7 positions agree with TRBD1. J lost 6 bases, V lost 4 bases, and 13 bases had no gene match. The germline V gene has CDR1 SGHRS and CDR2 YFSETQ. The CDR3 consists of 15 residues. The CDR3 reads CASSASRQGMAEQYF. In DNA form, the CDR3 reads TGCGCCAGCAGCGCCTCCAGACAGGGAATGGCCGAGCAGTACTTC.

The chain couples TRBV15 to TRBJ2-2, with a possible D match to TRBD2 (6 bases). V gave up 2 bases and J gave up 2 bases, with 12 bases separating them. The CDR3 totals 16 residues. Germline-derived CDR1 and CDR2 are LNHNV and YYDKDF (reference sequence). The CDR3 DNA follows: TGTGCCACCAGCAGATCGGGACTTTCTAACACCGGGGAGCTGTTTTTT. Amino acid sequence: CATSRSGLSNTGELFF.

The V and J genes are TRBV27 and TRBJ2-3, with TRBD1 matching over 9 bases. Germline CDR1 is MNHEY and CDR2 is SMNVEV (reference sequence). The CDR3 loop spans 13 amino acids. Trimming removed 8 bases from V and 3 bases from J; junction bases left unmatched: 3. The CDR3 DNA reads TGTGCCAGCCCGGGACAGGGAACAGATACGCAGTATTTT. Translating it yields CASPGQGTDTQYF.

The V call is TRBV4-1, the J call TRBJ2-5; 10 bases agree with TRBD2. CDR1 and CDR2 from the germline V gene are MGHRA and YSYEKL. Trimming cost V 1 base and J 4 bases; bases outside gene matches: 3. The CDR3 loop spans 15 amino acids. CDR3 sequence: CASSQVGTSAETQYF. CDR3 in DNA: TGCGCCAGCAGCCAAGTAGGGACTAGCGCAGAGACCCAGTACTTC.

The CDR3 reads CASSPNGGGNQETQYF. Written as DNA, the CDR3 is TGTGCCAGCAGCCCTAATGGAGGGGGCAACCAAGAGACCCAGTACTTC. The chain carries TRBV7-9 and TRBJ2-5; possible D gene TRBD1, 7 bases. V was pared by 5 bases and J by 0 bases, with 16 bases between. Germline-derived CDR1 and CDR2 are SEHNR and FQNEAQ (reference sequence). CDR3 size: 16 residues.

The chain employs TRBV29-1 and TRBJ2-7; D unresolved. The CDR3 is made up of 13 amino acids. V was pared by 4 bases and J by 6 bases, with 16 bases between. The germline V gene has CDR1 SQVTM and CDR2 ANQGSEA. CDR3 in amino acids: CSVATKLLGEQYF. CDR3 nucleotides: TGCAGCGTTGCCACTAAGTTGCTGGGCGAGCAGTACTTC.

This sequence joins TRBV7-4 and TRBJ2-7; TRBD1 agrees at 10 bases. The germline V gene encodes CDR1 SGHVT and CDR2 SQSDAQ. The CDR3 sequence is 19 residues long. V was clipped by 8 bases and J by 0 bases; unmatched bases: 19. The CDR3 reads CASPLTTLDRGTSSYEQYF. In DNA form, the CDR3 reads TGTGCCAGCCCACTGACGACCCTGGACAGGGGGACGAGCTCCTACGAGCAGTACTTC.

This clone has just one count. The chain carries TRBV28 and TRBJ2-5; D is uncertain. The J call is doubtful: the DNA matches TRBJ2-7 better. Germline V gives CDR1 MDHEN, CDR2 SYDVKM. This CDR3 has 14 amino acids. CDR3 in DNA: TGTGCCAGCAGTTTAGATCGGATCTCCTACGAGCAGTACTTC. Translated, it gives CASSLDRISYEQYF.

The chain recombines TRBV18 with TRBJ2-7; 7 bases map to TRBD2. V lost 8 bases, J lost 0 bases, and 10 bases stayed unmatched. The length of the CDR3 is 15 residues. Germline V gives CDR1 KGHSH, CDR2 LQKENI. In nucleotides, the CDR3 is TGTGCCAGCCCGGCTAGACGGGAGGTCTCCTACGAGCAGTACTTC. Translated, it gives CASPARREVSYEQYF.

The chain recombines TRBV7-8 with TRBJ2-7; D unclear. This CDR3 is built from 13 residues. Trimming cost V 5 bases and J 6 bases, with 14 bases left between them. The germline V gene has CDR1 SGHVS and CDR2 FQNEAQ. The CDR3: CASSRPSRIEQYF. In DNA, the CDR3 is TGTGCCAGCAGCCGACCTAGTAGGATCGAGCAGTACTTC. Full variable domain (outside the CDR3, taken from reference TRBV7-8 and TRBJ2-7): GAGVSQSPRYKVAKRGQDVALRCDPISGHVSLFWYQQALGQGPEFLTYFQNEAQLDKSGLPSDRFFAERPEGSVSTLKIQRTQQEDSAVYLCASSRPSRIEQYFGPGTRLTVT.

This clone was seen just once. The CDR3 DNA reads TGTGCCAGCAGTGAATTGATGGGGGGACAAGAGACCCAGTACTTC. Its translation is CASSELMGGQETQYF. The chain has TRBV25-1 and TRBJ2-5, with a possible D match to TRBD2 (6 bases). There are 15 residues in the CDR3. V lost 1 base and J 2 bases, leaving 11 bases between the germline ends. CDR1 and CDR2 from the germline V gene are MGHDK and SYGVNS.

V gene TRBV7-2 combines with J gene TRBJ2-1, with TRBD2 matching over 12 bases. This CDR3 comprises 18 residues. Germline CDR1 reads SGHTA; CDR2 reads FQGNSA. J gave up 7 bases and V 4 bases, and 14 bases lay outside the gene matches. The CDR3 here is CASSSNRRTSGKRNEQFF. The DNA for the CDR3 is TGTGCCAGCAGCTCCAATCGCCGGACTAGCGGGAAACGGAATGAGCAGTTCTTC.

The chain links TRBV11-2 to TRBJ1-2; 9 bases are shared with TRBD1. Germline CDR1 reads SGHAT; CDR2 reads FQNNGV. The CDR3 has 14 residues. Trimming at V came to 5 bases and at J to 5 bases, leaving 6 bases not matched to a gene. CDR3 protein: CASSTGGVLYGYTF. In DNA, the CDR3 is TGTGCCAGCAGCACAGGGGGCGTTCTTTATGGCTACACCTTC.

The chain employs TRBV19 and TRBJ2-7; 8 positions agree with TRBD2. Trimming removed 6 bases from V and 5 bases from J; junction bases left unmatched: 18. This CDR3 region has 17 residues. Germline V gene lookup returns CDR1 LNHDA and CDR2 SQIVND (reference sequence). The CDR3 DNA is TGTGCCAGTAGCCGTCCCTTGGGGAGCGGGAGAAGCCACGAGCAGTACTTC. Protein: CASSRPLGSGRSHEQYF.

For the CDR3, the DNA is TGTGCCAGTAGGCTCCAGGCGGGAGATCTCGAGCAGTACTTC. Translating gives CASRLQAGDLEQYF. V usage is TRBV19 and J usage is TRBJ2-7; TRBD2 matches 7 bases. CDR1 is LNHDA and CDR2 is SQIVND in the germline V gene (reference sequence). The CDR3 spans 14 residues. V trimming: 6 bases; J trimming: 6 bases; junction bases outside the gene matches: 11.

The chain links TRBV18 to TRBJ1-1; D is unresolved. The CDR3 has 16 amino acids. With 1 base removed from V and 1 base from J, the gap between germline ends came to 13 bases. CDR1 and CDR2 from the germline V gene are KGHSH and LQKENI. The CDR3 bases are TGTGCCAGCTCACCACGAGGTCACGGTTCGAACACTGAAGCTTTCTTT. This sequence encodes CASSPRGHGSNTEAFF.

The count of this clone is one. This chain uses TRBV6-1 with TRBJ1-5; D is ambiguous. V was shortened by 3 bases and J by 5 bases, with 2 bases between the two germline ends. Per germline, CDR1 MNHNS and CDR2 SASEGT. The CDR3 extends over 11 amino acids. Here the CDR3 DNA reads TGTGCCAGCAGTGACCATCAGCCCCAGCATTTT. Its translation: CASSDHQPQHF.

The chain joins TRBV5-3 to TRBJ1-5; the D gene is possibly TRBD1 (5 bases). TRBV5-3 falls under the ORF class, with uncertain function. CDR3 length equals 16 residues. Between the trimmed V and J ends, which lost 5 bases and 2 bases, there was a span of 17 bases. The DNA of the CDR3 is TGTGCCAGAAGTTGCGGACAAACGGGGGGCAATCAGCCCCAGCATTTT. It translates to CARSCGQTGGNQPQHF.

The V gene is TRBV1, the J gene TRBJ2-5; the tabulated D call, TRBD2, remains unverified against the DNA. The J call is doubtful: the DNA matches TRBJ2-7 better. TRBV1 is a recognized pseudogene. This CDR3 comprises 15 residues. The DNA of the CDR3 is TGCACCAGCAGCCAAGATCCGAGCGGGATCTACGAGCAGTACTTC. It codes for CTSSQDPSGIYEQYF.

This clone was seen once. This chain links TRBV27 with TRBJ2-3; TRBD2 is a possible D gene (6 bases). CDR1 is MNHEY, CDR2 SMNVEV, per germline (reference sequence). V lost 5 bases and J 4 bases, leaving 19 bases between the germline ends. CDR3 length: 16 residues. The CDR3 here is CASSLARDSLADTQYF. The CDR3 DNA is TGTGCCAGCAGTCTAGCCCGGGACTCACTGGCAGATACGCAGTATTTT.

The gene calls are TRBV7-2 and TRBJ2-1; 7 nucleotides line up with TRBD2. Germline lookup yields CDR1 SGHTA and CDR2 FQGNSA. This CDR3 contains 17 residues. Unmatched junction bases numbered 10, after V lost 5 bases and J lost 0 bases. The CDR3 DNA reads TGTGCCAGCAGCCCCGCGACTAGCCGGAGCTCCTACAATGAGCAGTTCTTC. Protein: CASSPATSRSSYNEQFF.